The rows below give T cell receptor beta chains drawn from one sample of a study of identical twins. TCRdb re-called the 5' RACE reads through MiXCR, storing one row per CDR3 protein. The table lists about 550,000 distinct CDR3 sequences, 20% to 25% of them singletons. These same records also appear under a second study, on yellow fever vaccine responses in identical twins.

The specimen sequenced was CD4+ T cells sorted from blood. The receptors were gathered from a woman aged 18-29 years in good health. Both conserved end residues are part of each CDR3. Fields, in order: J gene, clone size, V gene, D gene, CDR3 DNA, CDR3 protein. D genes are given only for firm matches. Clone size is not always given. Where it is, it says once, few, many or a class for expanded clones.

TRBJ2-5 | NA | TRBV4-2 | NA | TGTGCCAGCAGCCAACGGGACTCCGGGGGAGAGACCCAGTACTTC | CASSQRDSGGETQYF
TRBJ2-7 | few | TRBV20-1 | TRBD1 | TGCAGTGCTAGAGCCCCGGACAGGAACTCCTACGAGCAGTACTTC | CSARAPDRNSYEQYF
TRBJ2-5 | NA | TRBV28 | TRBD2 | TGTGCCAGCACCCCTCCCGCTAGCGGGGGGAAAGAGACCCAGTACTTC | CASTPPASGGKETQYF
TRBJ2-2 | few | TRBV3-1 | TRBD2 | TGTGCCAGCAGCCAAGAGGTAGCGGGAGCCACCGGGGAGCTGTTTTTT | CASSQEVAGATGELFF
TRBJ2-5 | NA | TRBV28 | TRBD1 | TGTGCCAGCAGTGGACAGGGGGCTTGGGAGACCCAGTACTTC | CASSGQGAWETQYF
TRBJ1-1 | NA | TRBV7-9 | NA | TGTGCCAGCCGGTTTGGAATGAACACTGAAGCTTTCTTT | CASRFGMNTEAFF
TRBJ2-4 | NA | TRBV27 | NA | TGTGCCAGCAGTTTATACGCAGGGGTGGGAAACATTCAGTACTTC | CASSLYAGVGNIQYF
TRBJ1-6 | NA | TRBV12-3/TRBV12-4 | NA | TGTGCCAGCAGTTTATGGGGTGGTGATTCACCCCTCCACTTT | CASSLWGGDSPLHF
TRBJ2-4 | NA | TRBV5-4 | TRBD1 | TGTGCCAGCAGCTTACAGGGGACCGTCGGCAAAAACATTCAGTACTTC | CASSLQGTVGKNIQYF
TRBJ2-1 | many | TRBV7-8 | NA | TGTGCCAGCAGCCCGCAGACAGTTTACAATGAGCAGTTCTTC | CASSPQTVYNEQFF
TRBJ1-1 | NA | TRBV7-9 | NA | TGTGCCAGCAGCTTGCCTTCGCTGCATTTGAACACTGAAGCTTTCTTT | CASSLPSLHLNTEAFF
TRBJ1-3 | few | TRBV29-1 | NA | TGCAGCGTTCGGGACGCTGGAAACACCATATATTTT | CSVRDAGNTIYF
TRBJ2-3 | NA | TRBV29-1 | TRBD2 | TGCAGCGCCCGCGCCGGGACTAGCGGTGCAGATACGCAGTATTTT | CSARAGTSGADTQYF
TRBJ2-1 | NA | TRBV4-2 | TRBD2 | TGTGCCAGCAGCCAAGAAGGTAGCGGGACCTACAATGAGCAGTTCTTC | CASSQEGSGTYNEQFF
TRBJ2-1 | NA | TRBV13 | TRBD2 | TGTGCCAGCTGCGAAAAAGGACTAGCGGGAGGTCGCGGCAATGAGCAGTTCTTC | CASCEKGLAGGRGNEQFF
TRBJ2-7 | NA | TRBV9 | NA | TGTGCCAGCAGCGGACAGGTTAAGTCCTACGAGCAGTACTTC | CASSGQVKSYEQYF
TRBJ2-5 | NA | TRBV2 | NA | TGTGCCAGCAGTGAAGCTAAGGTAGCAGGAGAGACCCAGTACTTC | CASSEAKVAGETQYF
TRBJ2-1 | many | TRBV5-1 | TRBD1 | TGCGCCAGCAGCTTGAGCAGGGGGCACGAGCAGTTCTTC | CASSLSRGHEQFF
TRBJ2-2 | NA | TRBV24-1 | NA | TGTGCCACCAGTGACTCTAAGACCGCCGGGGAGCTGTTTTTT | CATSDSKTAGELFF
TRBJ2-4 | few | TRBV2 | TRBD2 | TGTGCCAGCACCCAGACTAGCGGGGGCACCCAAAACATTCAGTACTTC | CASTQTSGGTQNIQYF
TRBJ1-5 | few | TRBV6-1 | TRBD1 | TGTGCCACCCGGGACAGACAAAATCAGCCCCAGCATTTT | CATRDRQNQPQHF
TRBJ2-1 | NA | TRBV5-1 | TRBD2 | TGCGCCAGCAGCTTGACCCCGACTAGCGGGGGGGCGGCTTCCTACAATGAGCAGTTCTTC | CASSLTPTSGGAASYNEQFF
TRBJ2-5 | NA | TRBV5-6 | TRBD1 | TGTGCCAGCAGCTTACAGACAGGGAGAGAGACCCAGTACTTC | CASSLQTGRETQYF
TRBJ2-2 | NA | TRBV11-3 | TRBD1 | TGTGCCAGCAAAGGACAGGGGACCCGCGAAAACACCGGGGAGCTGTTTTTT | CASKGQGTRENTGELFF
TRBJ2-3 | few | TRBV11-1 | NA | TGTGCCAGCAGCTTAGCTTTGGTGGCGGGGGCCCGCACAGATACGCAGTATTTT | CASSLALVAGARTDTQYF
TRBJ1-4 | NA | TRBV28 | NA | TGTGCCAGCAGTTCGCTGGGGGGTCCTAATGAAAAACTGTTTTTT | CASSSLGGPNEKLFF
TRBJ2-1 | few | TRBV4-1 | NA | TGCGCCAGCAGCCAAGTCGGGACTCGGTACAATGAGCAGTTCTTC | CASSQVGTRYNEQFF
TRBJ1-2 | NA | TRBV5-1 | NA | TGCGCCAGCAGCCCGTCGACTACTAACTATGGCTACACCTTC | CASSPSTTNYGYTF